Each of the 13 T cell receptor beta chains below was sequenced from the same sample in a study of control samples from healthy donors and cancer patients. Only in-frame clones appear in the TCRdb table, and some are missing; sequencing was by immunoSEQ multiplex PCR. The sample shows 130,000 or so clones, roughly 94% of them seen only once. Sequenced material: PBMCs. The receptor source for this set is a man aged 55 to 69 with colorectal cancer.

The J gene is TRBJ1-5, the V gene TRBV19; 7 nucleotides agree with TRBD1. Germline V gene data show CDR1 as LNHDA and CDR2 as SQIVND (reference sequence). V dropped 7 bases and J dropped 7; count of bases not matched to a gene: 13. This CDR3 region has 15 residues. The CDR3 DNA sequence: TGTGCCAGTACATTCGGAGGGGGCAATGGGCAGCCCCAGCATTTT. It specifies CASTFGGGNGQPQHF.

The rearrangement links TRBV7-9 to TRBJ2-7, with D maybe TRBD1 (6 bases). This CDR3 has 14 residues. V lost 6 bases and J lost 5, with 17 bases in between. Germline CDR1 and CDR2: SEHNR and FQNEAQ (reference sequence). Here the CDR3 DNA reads TGTGCCAGCAGTTCCCGACAGGATGCCCACGAGCAGTACTTC. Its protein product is CASSSRQDAHEQYF.

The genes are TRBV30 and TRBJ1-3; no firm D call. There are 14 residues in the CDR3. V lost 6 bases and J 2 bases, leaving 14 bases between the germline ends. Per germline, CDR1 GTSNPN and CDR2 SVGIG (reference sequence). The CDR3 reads CACRRQAPGNTIYF. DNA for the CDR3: TGTGCCTGCCGAAGACAAGCTCCTGGAAACACCATATATTTT.

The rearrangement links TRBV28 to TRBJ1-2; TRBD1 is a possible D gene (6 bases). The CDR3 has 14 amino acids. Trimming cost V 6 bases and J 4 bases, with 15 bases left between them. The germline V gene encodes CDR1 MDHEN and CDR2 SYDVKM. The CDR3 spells CASSPRTDLYGYTF. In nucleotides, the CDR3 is TGTGCCAGCAGCCCCCGGACAGACCTCTATGGCTACACCTTC.

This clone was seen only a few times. The CDR3 loop reads CASSPSGLHDEQFF. The CDR3 DNA reads TGTGCCAGCTCACCATCAGGGTTGCACGATGAGCAGTTCTTC. The chain uses TRBV18 and TRBJ2-1; weak D call: TRBD1 (5 bases). Germline V gene lookup returns CDR1 KGHSH and CDR2 LQKENI. The CDR3 is 14 amino acids. V was cut by 2 bases and J by 8 bases, with 13 bases left in between.

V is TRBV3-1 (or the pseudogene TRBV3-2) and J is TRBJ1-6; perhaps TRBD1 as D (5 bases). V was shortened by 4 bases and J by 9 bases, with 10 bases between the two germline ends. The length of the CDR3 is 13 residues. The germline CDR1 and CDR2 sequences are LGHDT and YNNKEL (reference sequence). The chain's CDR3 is CASSLGQISPLHF. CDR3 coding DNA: TGTGCCAGCAGCCTCGGACAAATTTCACCCCTCCACTTT.

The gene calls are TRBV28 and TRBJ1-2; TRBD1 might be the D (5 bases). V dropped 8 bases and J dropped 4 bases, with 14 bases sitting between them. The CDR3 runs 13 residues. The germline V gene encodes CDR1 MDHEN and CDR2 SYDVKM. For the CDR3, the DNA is TGTGCCAGCTTACAGACAGCCGGCTATGGCTACACCTTC. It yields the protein CASLQTAGYGYTF.

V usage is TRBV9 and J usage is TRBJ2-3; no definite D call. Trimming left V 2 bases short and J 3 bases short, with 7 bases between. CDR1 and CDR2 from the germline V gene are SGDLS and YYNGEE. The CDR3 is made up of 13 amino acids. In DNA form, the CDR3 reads TGTGCCAGCAGCGTGCACCCGACAGATACGCAGTATTTT. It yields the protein CASSVHPTDTQYF.

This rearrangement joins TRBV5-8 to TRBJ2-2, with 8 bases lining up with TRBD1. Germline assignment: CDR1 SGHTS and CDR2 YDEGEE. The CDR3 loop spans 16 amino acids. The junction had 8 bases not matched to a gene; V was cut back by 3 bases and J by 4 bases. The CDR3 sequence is CASSSRTGKGTGELFF. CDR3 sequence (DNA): TGTGCCAGCAGCTCCCGGACAGGGAAGGGCACCGGGGAGCTGTTTTTT.

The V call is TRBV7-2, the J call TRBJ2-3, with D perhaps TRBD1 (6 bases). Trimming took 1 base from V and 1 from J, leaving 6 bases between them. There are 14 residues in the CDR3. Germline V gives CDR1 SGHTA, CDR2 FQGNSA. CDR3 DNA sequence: TGTGCCAGCAGCTTAGACAGGGGCACAGATACGCAGTATTTT. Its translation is CASSLDRGTDTQYF.

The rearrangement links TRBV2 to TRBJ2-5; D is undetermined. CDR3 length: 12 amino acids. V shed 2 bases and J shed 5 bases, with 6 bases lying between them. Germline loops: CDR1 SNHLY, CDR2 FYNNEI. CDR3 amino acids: CASSEIRETQYF. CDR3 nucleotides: TGTGCCAGCAGTGAAATCCGGGAGACCCAGTACTTC.

The CDR3 bases are TGTGCCAGCAGTGAAGCGCAGGCTTCCTACGAGCAGTACTTC. Translated: CASSEAQASYEQYF. The J gene is TRBJ2-7, the V gene TRBV6-1, with D unresolved. The CDR3 covers 14 residues. Germline CDR1 is MNHNS and CDR2 is SASEGT. Trimming took 0 bases from V and 1 from J, leaving 7 bases between them.

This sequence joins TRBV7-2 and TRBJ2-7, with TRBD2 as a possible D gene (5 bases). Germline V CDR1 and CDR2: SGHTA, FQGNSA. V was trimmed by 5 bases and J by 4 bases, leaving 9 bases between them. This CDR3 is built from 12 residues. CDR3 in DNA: TGTGCCAGCAGCCCCTCGGGGTACGAGCAGTACTTC. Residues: CASSPSGYEQYF.